Below, one T cell receptor beta chain is given with its context. No antigen is known for it. Assay: immunoSEQ multiplex PCR; the TCRdb copy retains only in-frame clones and omits some. The profile shows around 97,000 clones, 91% of them singletons. This entry comes from a study of graft-versus-host responses after intestinal transplantation. The clonotype originates from a human donor who was the organ donor for an intestinal transplant. The specimen was unstimulated CD4+ T cells sorted from spleen or lymph node cells, collected before transplant.

The CDR3 nucleotides read TGCGCCAGCAGCTTGGGACAGGGTTTTTCACCCCTCCACTTT. This sequence encodes CASSLGQGFSPLHF. V gene TRBV5-1 combines with J gene TRBJ1-6, with TRBD1 identical over 7 bases. The germline V gene has CDR1 SGHRS and CDR2 YFSETQ. V trimming: 0 bases; J trimming: 9 bases; junction bases outside the gene matches: 3. The CDR3 contains 14 residues.